Following are 21 T cell receptor beta chains from one sample sequenced in a study of CD8 T cells in ankylosing spondylitis. TCRdb used MiXCR to reprocess the 5' RACE reads, holding one entry per CDR3 protein. This table has approximately 240,000 distinct CDR3 sequences, 24% appearing once. The sequencing input was blood, either unsorted or a sorted T cell fraction (not recorded which). The source is a male donor with ankylosing spondylitis or in good health (not recorded which).

This clonotype was counted ten times or more. The V and J genes are TRBV7-6 and TRBJ2-3; 9 bases fit TRBD1. Germline lookup yields CDR1 SGHVS and CDR2 FNYEAQ. The junction had 9 bases not matched to a gene; V was cut back by 3 bases and J by 5 bases. The CDR3 sequence is 16 residues long. The CDR3 here is CASSLGPTGGGDTQYF. CDR3 nucleotides: TGTGCCAGCAGCTTGGGGCCAACAGGGGGCGGAGATACGCAGTATTTT.

This clonotype was detected a few times. This rearrangement joins TRBV12-3 or TRBV12-4 to TRBJ2-1; maybe TRBD2 (6 bases). The ends were cut back, 6 bases at V and 5 bases at J, with 17 bases in the middle. The CDR3 is 15 residues long. CDR3 sequence (DNA): TGTGCCAGCAGACTAGCATCCCGAGGGGACAATGAGCAGTTCTTC. This encodes CASRLASRGDNEQFF.

The V and J genes are TRBV5-6 and TRBJ2-1; tentatively, D is TRBD2 (6 bases). Trimming stripped 4 bases from V and 8 bases from J, with 19 bases between. This CDR3 has 15 amino acids. Germline CDR1 is SGHDT and CDR2 is YYEEEE. For the CDR3, the DNA is TGTGCCAGCAGCCCCCCCGGGGGAACGGTAGATGAGCAGTTCTTC. Its protein product is CASSPPGGTVDEQFF.

This clonotype showed up many times. The rearrangement joins TRBV12-3 or TRBV12-4 to TRBJ2-2; 9 nucleotides align to TRBD1. This CDR3 region has 15 residues. V lost 3 bases to trimming and J lost 5 bases; unmatched junction nucleotides: 4. CDR3 amino acids: CASSLGTGLTGELFF. The CDR3 DNA is TGTGCCAGCAGTTTGGGGACAGGGCTGACCGGGGAGCTGTTTTTT.

The chain combines TRBV7-2 with TRBJ2-3; either TRBD1 or TRBD2 may supply D (5 bases each). Germline V lookup: CDR1 SGHTA, CDR2 FQGNSA. V lost 2 bases and J lost 3, with 12 bases in between. This CDR3 region has 15 residues. The CDR3 sequence: CASSLLGRGTDTQYF. DNA for the CDR3: TGTGCCAGCAGCTTACTGGGACGGGGTACAGATACGCAGTATTTT.

This clonotype was seen only a few times. This chain connects TRBV10-1 to TRBJ2-3; D gene uncertain. Germline assignment: CDR1 WNHNN and CDR2 SYGVQD (reference sequence). Trimming pared 4 bases from V and 4 bases from J, leaving 6 bases between. The CDR3 covers 12 residues. DNA of the CDR3: TGCGCCAGCAGTGCCGCGGCAGATACGCAGTATTTT. Amino acids: CASSAAADTQYF.

The V call is TRBV3-1, the J call TRBJ2-3; D is unclear. CDR3 size: 13 residues. The germline gives CDR1 LGHDT, CDR2 YNNKEL (reference sequence). The V and J ends lost 6 bases and 6 bases respectively, with 13 bases between them. The CDR3 here is CASSPTRRDTQYF. The CDR3 nucleotides read TGTGCCAGCAGTCCGACACGGCGGGATACGCAGTATTTT.

The chain carries TRBV20-1 and TRBJ2-1, with 7 bases aligning to TRBD2. The trim removed 5 bases at V and 10 bases at J, leaving 8 bases unmatched. In germline, CDR1 is DFQATT, CDR2 SNEGSKA (reference sequence). The CDR3 totals 12 residues. DNA for the CDR3: TGCAGTGCTCACCCCGTCGGGGGGGAGCAGTTCTTC. It specifies CSAHPVGGEQFF.

In its sample, this clonotype was seen a few times. V is TRBV7-9 and J is TRBJ2-1, with 7 bases identical to TRBD1. Unmatched junction bases numbered 5, after V lost 1 base and J lost 8 bases. The germline gives CDR1 SEHNR, CDR2 FQNEAQ (reference sequence). The CDR3 loop spans 14 amino acids. CDR3 coding DNA: TGTGCCAGCAGCTTAGGGTACAGGGGTCATGAGCAGTTCTTC. It translates to CASSLGYRGHEQFF.

The genes are TRBV20-1 and TRBJ2-7; the D gene is possibly TRBD1 (5 bases). The germline gives CDR1 DFQATT, CDR2 SNEGSKA (reference sequence). The CDR3 has 14 amino acids. Trimming took 0 bases from V and 2 from J, leaving 11 bases between them. The CDR3 DNA reads TGCAGTGCTAGAGATTTTGGACACACCTACGAGCAGTACTTC. Protein: CSARDFGHTYEQYF.

This clonotype was found many times. This chain joins TRBV20-1 and TRBJ2-7; 8 bases line up with TRBD2. Germline V lookup: CDR1 DFQATT, CDR2 SNEGSKA (reference sequence). With V trimmed by 5 bases and J by 6 bases, 9 bases remained unmatched. This CDR3 comprises 13 residues. CDR3 in amino acids: CSAEGTSRTEQYF. As DNA, the CDR3 is TGCAGTGCTGAGGGGACTAGTCGGACCGAGCAGTACTTC.

This chain connects TRBV10-3 to TRBJ2-7; D may be TRBD1 (6 bases). V lost 1 base, J lost 2 bases, and 12 bases lay in between. CDR1 ENHRY and CDR2 SYGVKD come from the germline V gene. The CDR3 runs to 15 residues. The CDR3 is CAISEFGGQTYEQYF. CDR3 sequence (DNA): TGTGCCATCAGTGAGTTTGGTGGACAGACCTACGAGCAGTACTTC.

The chain employs TRBV5-1 and TRBJ2-1; D unclear. Per germline, CDR1 SGHRS and CDR2 YFSETQ. The CDR3 has 15 residues. V lost 4 bases, J lost 8 bases, and 19 bases lay in between. CDR3 in amino acids: CASSLDLWGADEQFF. In DNA form, the CDR3 reads TGCGCCAGCAGCCTAGACCTCTGGGGTGCGGATGAGCAGTTCTTC.

The table lists this clonotype with a few counts. The rearrangement links TRBV6-1 to TRBJ2-7; a possible D gene is TRBD1 (6 bases). V lost 6 bases and J 1 base, leaving 10 bases between the germline ends. CDR3 length: 13 amino acids. In germline, CDR1 is MNHNS, CDR2 SASEGT. The CDR3 loop is CASSQTGSYEQYF. The CDR3 DNA reads TGTGCCAGCAGCCAAACAGGGTCCTACGAGCAGTACTTC.

This clonotype was detected ten times or more. V is TRBV20-1 and J is TRBJ2-3; TRBD2 aligns across 7 bases. The CDR3 is 14 amino acids. With 3 bases clipped from V and 4 bases from J, the junction kept 7 bases outside the gene matches. Germline V lookup: CDR1 DFQATT, CDR2 SNEGSKA (reference sequence). CDR3 in amino acids: CSASGRGVADTQYF. The CDR3 bases are TGCAGTGCTAGCGGACGGGGGGTGGCAGATACGCAGTATTTT.

This rearrangement joins TRBV18 to TRBJ2-3; 9 bases are a match to TRBD2. The CDR3 covers 16 residues. Losses at the gene ends were 1 base for V and 5 bases for J; bases not matched to a gene: 7. The germline gives CDR1 KGHSH, CDR2 LQKENI. CDR3 nucleotides: TGTGCCAGCTCACCACAAGCGGGGGGCGTTGGAGATACGCAGTATTTT. It translates to CASSPQAGGVGDTQYF. The full variable domain, its missing parts supplied by reference TRBV18 and TRBJ2-3, is NAGVMQNPRHLVRRRGQEARLRCSPMKGHSHVYWYRQLPEEGLKFMVYLQKENIIDESGMPKERFSAEFPKEGPSILRIQQVVRGDSAAYFCASSPQAGGVGDTQYFGPGTRLTVL.

This clonotype was counted at least ten times. Its ends do not fully match the called genes, so a read error is possible. The chain uses TRBV11-2 and TRBJ2-3; D might be TRBD1 (6 bases). This CDR3 has 14 residues. The V gene's germline CDR1 is SGHAT and CDR2 FQNNGV. CDR3 sequence (DNA): TGTGCCAGCAGTTTAGGGACATACACAGATACGCAGTATTTT. It encodes CASSLGTYTDTQYF.

This clonotype was observed many times. The V and J genes are TRBV3-1 and TRBJ1-5; D perhaps matches TRBD1 (5 bases). CDR1 is LGHDT, CDR2 YNNKEL, per germline (reference sequence). This CDR3 is built from 15 residues. V lost 5 bases and J 5 bases, leaving 16 bases between the germline ends. The CDR3 sequence is CASSGTGAGDQPQHF. DNA of the CDR3: TGTGCCAGCAGCGGGACCGGGGCCGGGGATCAGCCCCAGCATTTT.

This clonotype was observed at least ten times. The chain employs TRBV25-1 and TRBJ2-3; unclear D gene. Germline V lookup: CDR1 MGHDK, CDR2 SYGVNS. Trimming shortened V by 6 bases and J by 3 bases, and 4 bases separated the two germline ends. This CDR3 region has 11 residues. The DNA for the CDR3 is TGTGCCAGCAGGAAGACAGATACGCAGTATTTT. It encodes CASRKTDTQYF.

V is TRBV7-2 and J is TRBJ2-1, with D possibly matching TRBD2 (5 bases). The germline CDR1 and CDR2 sequences are SGHTA and FQGNSA. V lost 1 base to trimming and J lost 10 bases, with 11 bases between them. The length of the CDR3 is 13 residues. The DNA of the CDR3 is TGTGCCAGCAGCTTAGATCCCTCGGGGGAGCAGTTCTTC. Translated, it gives CASSLDPSGEQFF.

This clonotype was seen a handful of times. This chain connects TRBV4-2 to TRBJ1-6, with 7 positions matching TRBD1. CDR1 and CDR2 from the germline V gene are LGHNA and YNFKEQ. The trim removed 1 base at V and 7 bases at J, leaving 7 bases unmatched. The CDR3 is 16 residues long. CDR3 DNA: TGTGCCAGCAGCCAAGTTGGGGGACAGCAAAATTCACCCCTCCACTTT. This sequence encodes CASSQVGGQQNSPLHF.